A selection of T cell receptor beta chains follows, all from one sample in a study of OX40 agonist ivuxolimab in advanced cancers. The repertoire was sequenced with immunoSEQ multiplex PCR; TCRdb's copy has only in-frame clones and lacks some. The sample carries about 100,000 clones, 75% to 95% recorded once. Sequencing was performed on CD4+ or CD8+ T cells sorted from blood, taken in a trial of the OX40 agonist ivuxolimab. The receptors here all came from an adult with an advanced solid tumor such as melanoma, head and neck, liver or kidney cancer. Both conserved end residues are part of each CDR3. The D gene is left open where the match is weak. Size tells how often a clone was seen (once, few, many) or the class of an expanded clone, and some rows leave it out.

TRBD1,13,NA,TRBJ1-4,TRBV19,CASAQGTNEKLFF,TGTGCCAGTGCACAGGGGACTAATGAAAAACTGTTTTTT
TRBD2,14,NA,TRBJ2-7,TRBV7-8,CASSRGLAGVEQYF,TGTGCCAGCAGCAGGGGACTAGCGGGAGTTGAGCAGTACTTC
TRBD1,15,once,TRBJ1-4,TRBV18,CASSPAQTGPEKLFF,TGTGCCAGCTCACCAGCCCAGACAGGGCCTGAAAAACTGTTTTTT
NA,14,NA,TRBJ2-3,TRBV6-5,CASSYWPNTDTQYF,TGTGCCAGCAGTTATTGGCCAAACACAGATACGCAGTATTTT
NA,13,few,TRBJ1-1,TRBV16,CASSQSGATEAFF,TGTGCCAGCAGCCAATCTGGGGCGACTGAAGCTTTCTTT
NA,14,NA,TRBJ1-6,TRBV30,CAWSSGTGNSPLHF,TGTGCCTGGTCCTCCGGGACTGGGAATTCACCCCTCCACTTT
TRBD1,14,NA,TRBJ2-5,TRBV18,CASSPGTGGETQYF,TGTGCCAGCTCACCAGGCACAGGGGGAGAGACCCAGTACTTC
NA,15,NA,TRBJ2-3,TRBV7-8,CASSLNYIGADTQYF,TGTGCCAGCAGCTTAAATTACATTGGGGCAGATACGCAGTATTTT
NA,16,once,TRBJ1-1,TRBV9,CASSVATNREGTEAFF,TGTGCCAGCAGCGTAGCTACTAACAGGGAAGGCACTGAAGCTTTCTTT
NA,13,few,TRBJ2-7,TRBV28,CASSLTGAYEQYF,TGTGCCAGCAGTTTAACAGGAGCCTACGAGCAGTACTTC
TRBD2,16,NA,TRBJ2-3,TRBV27,CASSLDHAGVTDTQYF,TGTGCCAGCAGTTTGGACCACGCGGGAGTTACAGATACGCAGTATTTT
TRBD2,18,NA,TRBJ2-3,TRBV4-2,CASSLGDLRASGGGTQYF,TGTGCCAGCAGCCTAGGAGACCTTCGGGCTAGCGGGGGGGGTACGCAGTATTTT
NA,14,NA,TRBJ2-7,TRBV7-2,CASSLVGGADEQYF,TGTGCCAGCAGCTTAGTGGGGGGGGCGGACGAGCAGTACTTC
TRBD2,18,once,TRBJ2-1,TRBV28,CASSLSTLAGKSYNEQFF,TGTGCCAGCAGTTTATCTACTCTAGCGGGAAAATCCTACAATGAGCAGTTCTTC
NA,13,NA,TRBJ2-5,TRBV18,CASSEGQQETQYF,TGTGCCAGCTCGGAGGGGCAGCAAGAGACCCAGTACTTC
TRBD2,15,NA,TRBJ2-2,TRBV5-4,CASRMTSGSAGELFF,TGTGCCAGCAGGATGACTAGCGGGAGCGCCGGGGAGCTGTTTTTT
NA,13,NA,TRBJ2-7,TRBV30,CAWRYSGTYEQYF,TGTGCCTGGAGGTATAGCGGAACTTACGAGCAGTACTTC
NA,12,NA,TRBJ1-2,TRBV6-5,CASSSYGAGYTF,TGTGCCAGCAGTTCTTACGGTGCGGGCTACACCTTC
NA,10,NA,TRBJ2-5,TRBV2,CASKTETQYF,TGTGCCAGCAAAACTGAGACCCAGTACTTC
NA,13,NA,TRBJ1-1,TRBV11-2,CASSLAVTTEAFF,TGTGCCAGCAGCTTAGCTGTGACCACTGAAGCTTTCTTT
TRBD1,15,NA,TRBJ2-7,TRBV11-3,CASSLGLGQGDEQYF,TGTGCCAGCAGCTTGGGACTGGGACAGGGGGACGAGCAGTACTTC
NA,15,few,TRBJ2-5,TRBV7-9,CASSLSRDRRAAQYF,TGTGCCAGCAGCTTAAGTAGGGACCGCCGAGCGGCCCAGTACTTC
TRBD2,11,NA,TRBJ2-1,TRBV2,CASSTGTRKFF,TGTGCCAGCAGCACCGGGACTAGAAAGTTCTTC
NA,14,NA,TRBJ2-1,TRBV7-2,CASSRKDYYNEQFF,TGTGCCAGCAGCCGCAAGGACTACTACAATGAGCAGTTCTTC
NA,14,NA,TRBJ2-7,TRBV28,CASSFPGGFYEQYF,TGTGCCAGCAGTTTCCCAGGGGGGTTCTACGAGCAGTACTTC
TRBD1,15,NA,TRBJ2-7,TRBV6-6,CASSASGTGPYEQYF,TGTGCCAGCAGCGCCTCCGGGACAGGGCCCTACGAGCAGTACTTC
TRBD2,12,once,TRBJ2-5,TRBV7-6,CASSLGGGSEYF,TGTGCCAGCAGCTTAGGGGGGGGAAGTGAGTACTTC
NA,14,NA,TRBJ2-6,TRBV6-6,CASSSLSGANVLTF,TGTGCCAGCAGTAGCCTGTCTGGGGCCAACGTCCTGACTTTC
TRBD1,16,NA,TRBJ1-1,TRBV11-2,CASSLILGQGATEAFF,TGTGCCAGCAGCTTAATCTTAGGACAGGGGGCCACTGAAGCTTTCTTT